The 32 T cell receptor beta chains below were found in one sample sequenced in a study of T cell repertoires in aging, cancer and after chemotherapy (dated by TCRdb to 2018 to 2020). Sequencing instrument: Illumina MiSeq. Rearranged TRB sequences spanning V, D and J segments were amplified by multiplex touch-down PCR using a mixed TRB-A/B primer pool. In-frame beta chains were kept once TCRdb had trimmed the public reads at Q25 with fastp and called clones with MiXCR. Entries are consolidated by CDR3 protein sequence, retaining the most common genes and DNA. The sample table lists 1,500 to 2,000 distinct CDR3 sequences, approximately 23% of them with a count of one. The biggest ten clones account for approximately 73% of the sample. Instead of sorted cells or RNA, genomic DNA extracted from peripheral blood served as the source for amplifying TCR beta rearrangements. The specimen was blood. The source is a human donor with a solid tumor.

This clonotype is classed as medium-sized. The rearrangement uses TRBV6-5 and TRBJ1-5; 11 bases are shared with TRBD1. The germline V gene encodes CDR1 MNHEY and CDR2 SVGAGI. This CDR3 comprises 15 residues. V dropped 6 bases and J dropped 6; count of bases not matched to a gene: 7. CDR3 coding DNA: TGTGCCAGCAGCCTTACTGGGACAGGGGGTCAGCCCCAGCATTTT. It encodes CASSLTGTGGQPQHF.

The V and J genes are TRBV7-9 and TRBJ1-1; no firm D call. This CDR3 is built from 17 residues. Deletions cut 2 bases from V and 1 base from J, with 17 bases between. The germline V gene encodes CDR1 SEHNR and CDR2 FQNEAQ (reference sequence). CDR3 sequence (DNA): TGTGCCAGCAGCTTAAGTTCGGGGTCTCTTGGGAACACTGAAGCTTTCTTT. It codes for CASSLSSGSLGNTEAFF.

The chain recombines TRBV11-3 with TRBJ2-7; 7 nucleotides align to TRBD1. This CDR3 comprises 12 residues. The junction had 4 bases not matched to a gene; V was cut back by 6 bases and J by 5 bases. Germline lookup yields CDR1 SGHNT and CDR2 YENEEA. DNA of the CDR3: TGTGCCAGCAGACGCACAGGGGACGAGCAGTACTTC. Its protein is CASRRTGDEQYF.

This clonotype is judged medium-sized. V and J are TRBV19 and TRBJ2-3; 7 bases fit TRBD2. J gave up 2 bases and V 6 bases, and 11 bases lay outside the gene matches. There are 16 residues in the CDR3. Germline-derived CDR1 and CDR2 are LNHDA and SQIVND (reference sequence). The CDR3 DNA reads TGTGCCAGTAGGGGCAAAGCGGGGTCCCTCACAGATACGCAGTATTTT. This gives the protein CASRGKAGSLTDTQYF.

This clonotype is judged medium-sized. The chain links TRBV10-3 to TRBJ1-2; 7 nucleotides agree with TRBD1. From germline, CDR1 is ENHRY and CDR2 SYGVKD. CDR3 size: 15 residues. V dropped 3 bases and J dropped 8; count of bases not matched to a gene: 12. The CDR3 DNA follows: TGTGCCATCAGTGAAGGTGAGGACAGGCACGTCGGCTACACCTTC. It codes for CAISEGEDRHVGYTF.

The chain is built from TRBV12-3 or TRBV12-4 and TRBJ2-7; TRBD2 might be the D (5 bases). Trimming cost V 6 bases and J 4 bases, with 16 bases left between them. The CDR3 covers 14 residues. CDR3 amino acids: CASRRTRFLYEQYF. The CDR3 nucleotides read TGTGCCAGCAGGAGGACTCGGTTCCTTTACGAGCAGTACTTC.

The table lists this clonotype with a count of one. A read error may explain this, as a much larger clone is one base away. V and J are TRBV6-6 and TRBJ2-4; 10 nucleotides match TRBD2. This CDR3 contains 16 residues. Germline CDR1 MNHNY, CDR2 SVGAGI (reference sequence). V lost 5 bases and J lost 5; bases outside the gene matches: 9. The CDR3 DNA reads TGTGCCAGCAGTGATTCTAGCGGGAGCTCCGAAAACATTCAGTACTTC. Protein: CASSDSSGSSENIQYF.

A few counts support this clonotype. V and J are TRBV7-9 and TRBJ2-7; maybe TRBD1 (6 bases). V gave up 1 base and J gave up 5 bases, with 15 bases separating them. CDR1 SEHNR and CDR2 FQNEAQ come from the germline V gene (reference sequence). CDR3 length: 15 amino acids. The CDR3 DNA is TGTGCCAGCAGCTTAGTGGGTAGCAGGGGAAACGAGCAGTACTTC. Translation: CASSLVGSRGNEQYF.

This clonotype was seen only a few times. The J gene is TRBJ1-6, the V gene TRBV7-9; D may be TRBD1 (6 bases). V dropped 4 bases and J dropped 10 bases, with 14 bases sitting between them. The CDR3 contains 14 residues. CDR1 is SEHNR and CDR2 is FQNEAQ in the germline V gene (reference sequence). CDR3 in DNA: TGTGCCAGCAGCTGGGGGGCGGATGGATCACCCCTCCACTTT. Encoded protein: CASSWGADGSPLHF.

The chain links TRBV20-1 to TRBJ2-5; 10 bases are shared with TRBD2. Losses at the gene ends were 3 bases for V and 2 bases for J; bases not matched to a gene: 9. Germline V CDR1 and CDR2: DFQATT, SNEGSKA (reference sequence). The CDR3 totals 16 residues. The CDR3 loop is CSASKSSGGYQETQYF. The CDR3 bases are TGCAGTGCTAGCAAATCTAGCGGGGGTTATCAAGAGACCCAGTACTTC.

Details on this clonotype: Just one base apart from a much larger clone, this may be a read error. It is likely a read error, because the conserved phenylalanine at the end of the CDR3 is missing. V usage is TRBV11-3 and J usage is TRBJ1-2, with D unresolved. CDR1 is SGHNT, CDR2 YENEEA, per germline. Deletions cut 1 base from V and 10 bases from J, with 10 bases between. CDR3 length equals 12 residues. The DNA of the CDR3 is TGTGCCAGCAGCTTAGGGCCGGGAGACTACACCTTA. Its protein product is CASSLGPGDYTL.

This clonotype was counted a few times. The chain employs TRBV20-1 and TRBJ2-7, with 10 nucleotides matching TRBD2. The CDR3 sequence is 18 residues long. Germline V gene lookup returns CDR1 DFQATT and CDR2 SNEGSKA (reference sequence). V shed 3 bases, J shed 6 bases, and the junction held 20 bases outside the gene matches. The CDR3 loop reads CSARVPGTSAGWGAEQYF. The DNA for the CDR3 is TGCAGTGCTAGGGTCCCCGGGACTAGCGCTGGGTGGGGAGCCGAGCAGTACTTC.

This clonotype is labeled as medium-sized. The genes are TRBV12-3 or TRBV12-4 and TRBJ1-5; no definite D call. The CDR3 contains 15 residues. The V end was cut by 3 bases, the J end by 2 bases, with 11 bases between. DNA of the CDR3: TGTGCCAGCAGTTTCGGAGGGAACGGCAATCAGCCCCAGCATTTT. Protein: CASSFGGNGNQPQHF.

This chain joins TRBV11-3 and TRBJ2-5, with 10 bases matching TRBD1. Germline trimming cut 3 bases from V and 4 bases from J; bases unmatched to any gene: 14. The germline gives CDR1 SGHNT, CDR2 YENEEA. The CDR3 runs 18 residues. The CDR3 spells CASSFPTPGTGVGETQYF. Here the CDR3 DNA reads TGTGCCAGCAGCTTCCCCACTCCCGGGACAGGGGTAGGAGAGACCCAGTACTTC.

The chain uses TRBV7-2 and TRBJ1-4; possible D gene TRBD1, 5 bases. Deletions cut 6 bases from V and 0 bases from J, with 23 bases between. The CDR3 is made up of 19 amino acids. CDR1 SGHTA and CDR2 FQGNSA come from the germline V gene. This CDR3 is CASSLRFNWPDTTNEKLFF. For the CDR3, the DNA is TGTGCCAGCAGTCTGAGGTTTAACTGGCCGGACACAACTAATGAAAAACTGTTTTTT.

The CDR3 here is CASSLGQGGASSYEQYF. The CDR3 DNA sequence: TGTGCCAGCAGCTTAGGACAGGGGGGGGCTAGCTCCTACGAGCAGTACTTC. This chain links TRBV11-3 with TRBJ2-7; 9 positions agree with TRBD1. The CDR3 runs to 17 residues. Germline V gene lookup returns CDR1 SGHNT and CDR2 YENEEA. The ends lost 1 base at V and 0 bases at J; junction bases unmatched: 7.

This clonotype turned up a few times. The V and J genes are TRBV5-1 and TRBJ2-3; TRBD1 agrees at 8 bases. In germline, CDR1 is SGHRS, CDR2 YFSETQ. J lost 3 bases, V lost 5 bases, and 11 bases had no gene match. This CDR3 has 16 amino acids. In DNA, the CDR3 is TGCGCCAGCAGTCGGAGCCAGGGGGCGCTTACAGATACGCAGTATTTT. Protein: CASSRSQGALTDTQYF.

This clonotype is medium-sized within its sample. The chain links TRBV4-3 to TRBJ2-1, with 8 nucleotides matching TRBD2. V lost 4 bases and J lost 5; bases outside the gene matches: 10. Germline V gene sequence: CDR1 LGHNA, CDR2 YSLEER. This CDR3 contains 16 residues. CDR3 amino acids: CASSPLAGGGNNEQFF. In DNA, the CDR3 is TGCGCCAGCAGCCCTCTAGCGGGCGGGGGGAACAATGAGCAGTTCTTC.

This clonotype is labeled medium-sized. Written as DNA, the CDR3 is TGTGCCAGCAGTTACTCGATAAGGGGCCCCACCGGGGAGCTGTTTTTT. Protein: CASSYSIRGPTGELFF. The chain combines TRBV6-2 or TRBV6-3 with TRBJ2-2; D is possibly TRBD1 (5 bases). CDR1 and CDR2 (germline): MNHEY, SVGEGT. The CDR3 is 16 amino acids. Trimming pared 0 bases from V and 4 bases from J, leaving 12 bases between.

By sample share, this clonotype is medium-sized (0.01 to 0.1%). V and J are TRBV10-3 and TRBJ1-2; TRBD1 is a possible D gene (5 bases). Germline assignment: CDR1 ENHRY and CDR2 SYGVKD. The V gene lost 3 bases and the J gene lost 4 bases, with 18 bases spanning the gap. The CDR3 covers 16 residues. CDR3 sequence (DNA): TGTGCCATCAGTGACGTCAGTAGAGGGGCTAGCTATGGCTACACCTTC. This codes for CAISDVSRGASYGYTF.

The V gene is TRBV28, the J gene TRBJ2-7; perhaps D is TRBD1 or TRBD2 (6 bases each). There are 12 residues in the CDR3. The V end was cut by 2 bases, the J end by 6 bases, with 8 bases between. Germline V gene data show CDR1 as MDHEN and CDR2 as SYDVKM. CDR3 bases: TGTGCCAGCAGTTTAGGGGGGCTCGAGCAGTACTTC. It codes for CASSLGGLEQYF.

The chain combines TRBV12-3 or TRBV12-4 with TRBJ2-1, with a tentative D call TRBD1 (5 bases). The CDR3 spans 14 residues. V lost 5 bases, J lost 0 bases, and 8 bases lay in between. DNA for the CDR3: TGTGCCAGCAGTCAGGGTAGCTCCTACAATGAGCAGTTCTTC. Its translation: CASSQGSSYNEQFF.

This clonotype is classed as medium-sized. The genes are TRBV20-1 and TRBJ1-5; D is undetermined. This CDR3 has 16 residues. Trimming left V 5 bases short and J 1 base short, with 18 bases between. Germline V gene sequence: CDR1 DFQATT, CDR2 SNEGSKA (reference sequence). The CDR3 DNA sequence: TGCAGTGCTCCGATACCCCTGGGTGGAAGCAATCAGCCCCAGCATTTT. It is translated as CSAPIPLGGSNQPQHF.

This clonotype was seen a few times. This chain uses TRBV7-9 with TRBJ2-3, with a possible D match to TRBD1 (6 bases). The germline CDR1 and CDR2 sequences are SEHNR and FQNEAQ (reference sequence). The V end was cut by 10 bases, the J end by 1 base, with 12 bases between. The length of the CDR3 is 13 residues. The CDR3 loop reads CATLRQGTDTQYF. CDR3 bases: TGTGCCACCCTAAGACAGGGCACAGATACGCAGTATTTT.

The genes are TRBV2 and TRBJ2-1; 11 bases fit TRBD2. CDR3 length: 13 residues. The ends lost 10 bases at V and 3 bases at J; junction bases unmatched: 2. Germline V gene lookup returns CDR1 SNHLY and CDR2 FYNNEI. CDR3: CATTSGGYNEQFF. In DNA form, the CDR3 reads TGTGCCACTACTAGCGGGGGCTACAATGAGCAGTTCTTC.

By sample share, this clonotype is medium-sized (0.01 to 0.1%). The J gene is TRBJ2-6, the V gene TRBV4-2; 8 nucleotides match TRBD1. Losses at the gene ends were 3 bases for V and 2 bases for J; bases not matched to a gene: 0. Germline V lookup: CDR1 LGHNA, CDR2 YNFKEQ. The CDR3 has 15 amino acids. DNA of the CDR3: TGTGCCAGCAGCCAGACAGGGGCTGGGGCCAACGTCCTGACTTTC. Amino acid sequence: CASSQTGAGANVLTF.

This clonotype turned up a few times. The V call is TRBV7-9, the J call TRBJ2-7; D remains ambiguous. Trimming pared 4 bases from V and 3 bases from J, leaving 10 bases between. The CDR3 spans 13 residues. Germline V CDR1 and CDR2: SEHNR, FQNEAQ (reference sequence). This CDR3 reads CASSSRWGYEQYF. CDR3 DNA: TGTGCCAGCAGCTCCAGGTGGGGCTACGAGCAGTACTTC. The full variable domain, its missing parts supplied by reference TRBV7-9 and TRBJ2-7, is DTGVSQNPRHKITKRGQNVTFRCDPISEHNRLYWYRQTLGQGPEFLTYFQNEAQLEKSRLLSDRFSAERPKGSFSTLEIQRTEQGDSAMYLCASSSRWGYEQYFGPGTRLTVT.

V is TRBV9 and J is TRBJ1-4, with D perhaps TRBD1 (6 bases). The CDR3 loop spans 15 amino acids. The ends were cut back, 4 bases at V and 5 bases at J, with 15 bases in the middle. Germline V lookup: CDR1 SGDLS, CDR2 YYNGEE. CDR3 coding DNA: TGTGCCAGCAGCACAAATAACGGACAGAATGAAAAACTGTTTTTT. Amino acid sequence: CASSTNNGQNEKLFF.

This clonotype was found a few times. The CDR3 spells CASSFGTRREQYF. Written as DNA, the CDR3 is TGCGCCAGCAGCTTTGGGACCCGGCGGGAGCAGTACTTC. The chain recombines TRBV5-1 with TRBJ2-7; D may match TRBD1 or TRBD2 (5 bases each). The CDR3 extends over 13 amino acids. The V and J ends lost 2 bases and 7 bases respectively, with 13 bases between them. The V gene's germline CDR1 is SGHRS and CDR2 YFSETQ.

This sequence joins TRBV2 and TRBJ2-3; the D gene is possibly TRBD1 (6 bases). The ends were cut back, 3 bases at V and 7 bases at J, with 11 bases in the middle. Germline values: CDR1 SNHLY, CDR2 FYNNEI. The CDR3 has 13 amino acids. The CDR3 spells CASSEGARYTQYF. The CDR3 region has the DNA TGTGCCAGCAGTGAGGGGGCGCGATATACGCAGTATTTT.

This clonotype ranks as medium-sized. The chain employs TRBV6-5 and TRBJ1-2; weak D call: TRBD1 (5 bases). Germline assignment: CDR1 MNHEY and CDR2 SVGAGI. This CDR3 has 12 amino acids. Trimming shortened V by 11 bases and J by 8 bases, and 18 bases separated the two germline ends. CDR3 bases: TGTGCCGCCACATCGGGGCAGCAGGGCTACACCTTC. It translates to CAATSGQQGYTF.

This clonotype rates as medium-sized. This chain connects TRBV27 to TRBJ2-6; D gene uncertain. Trimming stripped 6 bases from V and 0 bases from J, with 9 bases between. This CDR3 comprises 15 residues. The germline V gene has CDR1 MNHEY and CDR2 SMNVEV (reference sequence). CDR3 DNA sequence: TGTGCCAGCAGAGAAGTAGGCTCTGGGGCCAACGTCCTGACTTTC. Translating it yields CASREVGSGANVLTF.